This T cell receptor beta chain was observed in a study of cytomegalovirus exposure and HLA in healthy donors. Study-level points and caveats: There were 150 to 200 TCR beta chains listed as cytomegalovirus-associated. Among TCR sequences, most were rare, though some public TCRs appeared in many donors.

The donors comprised healthy bone marrow donors. On this clone: As yet, its antigen is unknown.

The CDR3 spans 15 residues. CDR1 MNHEY and CDR2 SMNVEV come from the germline V gene (reference sequence). Losses at the gene ends were 5 bases for V and 8 bases for J; bases not matched to a gene: 10. A multiplex PCR was run with 60 Vbeta primers and 13 Jbeta primers. Methods used by the authors: Some 80 million unique TCR beta chains, 9 million to 12 million shared, were counted in a later analysis. Here immunoSEQ multiplex PCR was the method, and the copy in TCRdb shows in-frame clones only, minus some. V and J calls and clone size follow that table, whereas D and trimming were derived from the DNA. The sample has about 140,000 clones; around 75% are singletons.

The sequencing input was PBMCs. The sequence derives from a female donor in good health and CMV-seronegative. V gene TRBV27 combines with J gene TRBJ2-1; 9 positions agree with TRBD1. The CDR3 spells CASSLRDRDFDEQFF. DNA for the CDR3: TGTGCCAGCAGTCTCCGGGACAGGGACTTTGATGAGCAGTTCTTC.